The subject of this entry is one T cell receptor beta chain. The target antigen is unknown. V was pared by 1 base and J by 4 bases, with 6 bases of the junction left unmatched. CDR1 is SGHTA and CDR2 is FQGNSA in the germline V gene. CDR3 length equals 15 residues. Some clones are missing from TCRdb's copy, which holds only in-frame ones; the method was immunoSEQ multiplex PCR. The repertoire holds around 63,000 clones, with around 87% as singletons. This entry belongs to a study of lymphopenia after photon versus proton radiotherapy. Study observations and caveats: Post-nadir TCR diversity decline inversely tracked overall survival among those who died. After the lymphocyte nadir, photon-treated repertoires showed oligoclonal expansion, especially of CD8+ Temra cells. Proton therapy kept repertoires fairly stable, unlike photons, which gained effector/memory cells. Better survival with proton therapy was suggested as possible, not demonstrated.

The gene calls are TRBV7-2 and TRBJ2-7; 8 positions match TRBD1. The TCR sequence derives from a man older than 75 with esophageal cancer. Here the sequenced sample was peripheral blood, taken from a patient treated with proton-based radiotherapy. CDR3 amino acids: CASSLGTGMKYEQYF. CDR3 in DNA: TGTGCCAGCAGCTTAGGGACAGGGATGAAGTACGAGCAGTACTTC.